These 16 T cell receptor beta chains originate from one sample sequenced in a study of breast tumors, draining lymph nodes, adjacent tissues. The lymph nodes were axillary draining lymph nodes from breast cancer patients. Using its own MiXCR run on the multiplex PCR reads, TCRdb lists one record per CDR3 protein. The table has approximately 300,000 distinct CDR3 sequences, around 30% seen once. Sequencing input: axillary lymph node tissue. The receptors originated from a female donor with breast cancer. Some clones in this sample may be carry-over from other donors' samples.

This clonotype was seen only a few times. Just one base apart from a much larger clone, this may be a read error. The gene calls are TRBV12-3 or TRBV12-4 and TRBJ2-7; D might be TRBD2 (6 bases). This CDR3 contains 13 residues. Between the trimmed V and J ends, which lost 4 bases and 7 bases, there was a span of 14 bases. The CDR3 sequence is CASSCRETGEQYF. The CDR3 region has the DNA TGTGCCAGCAGTTGCCGGGAGACGGGGGAGCAGTACTTC.

The J gene is TRBJ2-7, the V gene TRBV20-1, with 13 bases that match TRBD2. This CDR3 comprises 15 residues. The germline CDR1 and CDR2 sequences are DFQATT and SNEGSKA (reference sequence). V shed 3 bases and J 7 bases; nucleotides not matched to a gene: 9. CDR3 amino acids: CSASPTSGRTREQYF. Here the CDR3 DNA reads TGCAGTGCTAGTCCGACTAGCGGGAGGACTAGAGAGCAGTACTTC.

This clonotype was seen a few times. The rearrangement uses TRBV6-2 or TRBV6-3 and TRBJ1-3; D gene unclear. The ends were cut back, 7 bases at V and 1 base at J, with 14 bases in the middle. The CDR3 is made up of 15 amino acids. The V gene's germline CDR1 is MNHEY and CDR2 SVGEGT. The DNA for the CDR3 is TGTGCCAGCATCAAGACCGTAGATTCTGGAAACACCATATATTTT. This gives the protein CASIKTVDSGNTIYF.

On this clonotype: A single base separates this from a much larger clone, so it may be a read error. The chain combines TRBV20-1 with TRBJ2-5; 12 positions match TRBD2. Germline CDR1 reads DFQATT; CDR2 reads SNEGSKA (reference sequence). The CDR3 totals 14 residues. This CDR3 reads CSATTSGSGATQCF. CDR3 nucleotides: TGCAGTGCTACGACTAGCGGGAGTGGGGCGACCCAGTGCTTC.

Remarks on this clonotype: Likely a read error: the CDR3 ends without its conserved phenylalanine or tryptophan. The chain couples TRBV4-1 to TRBJ1-4; 8 bases align to TRBD1. J was trimmed by 10 bases and V by 4 bases; bases with no gene match: 8. The CDR3 runs to 14 residues. Germline loops: CDR1 MGHRA, CDR2 YSYEKL. CDR3 in amino acids: CASSRGTGKGKLFY. The DNA for the CDR3 is TGCGCCAGCAGCCGCGGGACAGGCAAAGGAAAACTGTTTTAT.

This clonotype was seen more than once but under ten times. The chain has TRBV27 and TRBJ2-7; 9 nucleotides match TRBD2. Germline CDR1 MNHEY, CDR2 SMNVEV (reference sequence). After removal of 6 bases from V and 3 bases from J, the junction contained 9 bases not matched to a gene. The CDR3 has 15 residues. The CDR3 is CASRQGLASIYEQYF. CDR3 DNA: TGTGCCAGCAGACAGGGACTAGCTTCGATCTACGAGCAGTACTTC.

The table lists this clonotype with a few counts. This clone may be a read error of a much larger clone one base away. The conserved phenylalanine or tryptophan is not found at the CDR3 terminus, so this likely reflects a read error. The V and J genes are TRBV5-6 and TRBJ1-2, with TRBD1 as a possible D gene (5 bases). Trimming stripped 1 base from V and 6 bases from J, with 16 bases between. This CDR3 has 15 residues. Per germline, CDR1 SGHDT and CDR2 YYEEEE. CDR3 DNA: TGTGCCAGCAGCTTGTCTGGGGGAAGATTCCATGGCTACACCTCC. It is translated as CASSLSGGRFHGYTS.

This clonotype was seen only a few times. Given the absence of the conserved phenylalanine or tryptophan at the CDR3 end, a read error is likely. The chain uses TRBV6-5 and TRBJ1-6, with D uncertain. Germline loops: CDR1 MNHEY, CDR2 SVGAGI. CDR3 length: 16 amino acids. V gave up 0 bases and J gave up 9 bases, with 15 bases separating them. The chain's CDR3 is CASSYSSGRRSSPLHL. CDR3 bases: TGTGCCAGCAGTTACTCGTCCGGACGGCGGAGTTCACCCCTCCACCTT.

In this sample, this clonotype turned up many times. V gene TRBV5-4 combines with J gene TRBJ2-6; 8 positions match TRBD1. J gave up 0 bases and V 4 bases, and 12 bases lay outside the gene matches. The CDR3 is made up of 19 amino acids. Germline CDR1 reads SGHNT; CDR2 reads YYREEE (reference sequence). The CDR3 here is CASSALQGVALSGANVLTF. CDR3 DNA sequence: TGTGCCAGCAGCGCTTTACAGGGGGTGGCTCTCTCTGGGGCCAACGTCCTGACTTTC.

The table lists this clonotype with many counts. V is TRBV9 and J is TRBJ2-7, with D maybe TRBD2 (5 bases). The germline V and J ends were trimmed by 0 bases and 9 bases, with 7 bases remaining between them. Germline CDR1 reads SGDLS; CDR2 reads YYNGEE. The CDR3 consists of 11 residues. DNA for the CDR3: TGTGCCAGCAGCGTAGCCGAGGGGCAGTACTTC. The encoded protein is CASSVAEGQYF.

This clonotype was recorded at least ten times. The chain couples TRBV20-1 to TRBJ1-4; 8 positions agree with TRBD1. Germline V lookup: CDR1 DFQATT, CDR2 SNEGSKA (reference sequence). The CDR3 is 14 amino acids. J was trimmed by 7 bases and V by 6 bases; bases with no gene match: 10. CDR3 DNA sequence: TGCAGTGCCTCCGGGACAGGAAAGGGTGAAAAACTGTTTTTT. Translated, it gives CSASGTGKGEKLFF.

This clonotype was picked up many times. The rearrangement joins TRBV7-6 to TRBJ2-3; 9 nucleotides match TRBD2. Germline lookup yields CDR1 SGHVS and CDR2 FNYEAQ. The junction had 5 bases not matched to a gene; V was cut back by 3 bases and J by 4 bases. The CDR3 totals 15 residues. DNA of the CDR3: TGTGCCAGCAGCTTCGGCGGGAGGGCCGCAGATACGCAGTATTTT. Its protein is CASSFGGRAADTQYF.

This clonotype showed up many times. This rearrangement joins TRBV14 to TRBJ1-6; D possibly corresponds to TRBD1 (6 bases). CDR1 SGHDN and CDR2 FVKESK come from the germline V gene. The CDR3 contains 15 residues. Trimming pared 0 bases from V and 7 bases from J, leaving 10 bases between. CDR3 nucleotides: TGTGCCAGCAGCCAAGAGGACAGACGAAATTCACCCCTCCACTTT. Its translation: CASSQEDRRNSPLHF.

This clonotype was recorded many times. The J gene is TRBJ2-7, the V gene TRBV6-5; tentative D call: TRBD2 (5 bases). This CDR3 spans 16 amino acids. From germline, CDR1 is MNHEY and CDR2 SVGAGI. Trimming removed 5 bases at V and 0 bases at J, with 17 bases between. The chain's CDR3 is CASSIYQTGLSYEQYF. The CDR3 DNA follows: TGTGCCAGCAGTATATACCAAACCGGACTCTCCTACGAGCAGTACTTC.

The V and J genes are TRBV5-5 and TRBJ1-4, with D hard to call. Trimming removed 2 bases at V and 9 bases at J, with 20 bases between. This CDR3 is 16 amino acids long. The germline V gene encodes CDR1 SGHKS and CDR2 YYEKEE (reference sequence). The CDR3 DNA sequence: TGTGCCAGCAGCTTAAGATTCTGCGGGAGGTTCCAAAAACTGTTTTTT. Its translation is CASSLRFCGRFQKLFF.

This clonotype occurred many times. This chain uses TRBV6-5 with TRBJ2-3, with unresolved D. This CDR3 spans 13 amino acids. CDR1 is MNHEY and CDR2 is SVGAGI in the germline V gene. With 11 bases removed from V and 1 base from J, the gap between germline ends came to 13 bases. In DNA form, the CDR3 reads TGTGCCTGCCGAAGCCCTGGCACAGATACGCAGTATTTT. It yields the protein CACRSPGTDTQYF.